This TCR beta chain was obtained from a study of patients and donors after allogeneic stem cell transplantation. In germline, CDR1 is SEHNR, CDR2 FQNEAQ (reference sequence). The CDR3 sequence is 14 residues long. The ends were cut back, 0 bases at V and 6 bases at J, with 12 bases in the middle. TCRdb fed the RT-PCR reads into MiXCR, producing one record per CDR3 protein. The table records over 400,000 distinct CDR3 sequences, 16% of them present only once. This clonotype was observed a handful of times. The chain carries TRBV7-9 and TRBJ2-7; D may match TRBD1 or TRBD2 (5 bases each). The TCR sequence derives from a human donor who was either an allogeneic HSCT recipient or a stem cell or donor lymphocyte infusion donor (not recorded which). It is not recorded whose cells these are; they may come from a transplant donor. Specimen: blood, either unsorted or a sorted T cell fraction (not recorded which). In DNA form, the CDR3 reads TGTGCCAGCAGCTTAGCAGGGGACCTTCGCGAGCAGTACTTC. It specifies CASSLAGDLREQYF. The whole variable domain, remainder taken from reference TRBV7-9 and TRBJ2-7, is DTGVSQNPRHKITKRGQNVTFRCDPISEHNRLYWYRQTLGQGPEFLTYFQNEAQLEKSRLLSDRFSAERPKGSFSTLEIQRTEQGDSAMYLCASSLAGDLREQYFGPGTRLTVT.